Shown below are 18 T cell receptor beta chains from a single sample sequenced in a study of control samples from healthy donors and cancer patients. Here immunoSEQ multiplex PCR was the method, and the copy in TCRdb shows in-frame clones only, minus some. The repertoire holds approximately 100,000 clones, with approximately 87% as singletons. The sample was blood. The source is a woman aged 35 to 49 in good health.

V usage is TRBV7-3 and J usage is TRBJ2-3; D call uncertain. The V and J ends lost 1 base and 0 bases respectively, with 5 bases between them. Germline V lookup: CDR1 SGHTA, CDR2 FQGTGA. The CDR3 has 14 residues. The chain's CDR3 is CASSLRGSTDTQYF. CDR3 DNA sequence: TGTGCCAGCAGCTTAAGAGGAAGCACAGATACGCAGTATTTT. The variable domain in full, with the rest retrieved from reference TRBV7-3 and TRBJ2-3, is GAGVSQTPSNKVTEKGKYVELRCDPISGHTALYWYRQSLGQGPEFLIYFQGTGAADDSGLPNDRFFAVRPEGSVSTLKIQRTERGDSAVYLCASSLRGSTDTQYFGPGTRLTVL.

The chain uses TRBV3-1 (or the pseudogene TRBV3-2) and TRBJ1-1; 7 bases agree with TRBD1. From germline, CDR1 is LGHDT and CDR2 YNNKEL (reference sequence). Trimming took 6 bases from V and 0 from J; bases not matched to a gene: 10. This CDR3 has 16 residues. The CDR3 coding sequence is TGTGCCAGCAGAGCCATCTCCAGGGGGGTGAACACTGAAGCTTTCTTT. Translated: CASRAISRGVNTEAFF.

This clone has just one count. CDR3 sequence: CASSYLLDGYTF. In nucleotides, the CDR3 is TGTGCCAGCAGTTATCTCCTGGATGGCTACACCTTC. The chain combines TRBV6-2 or TRBV6-3 with TRBJ1-2; D uncertain. Per germline, CDR1 MNHEY and CDR2 SVGEGT. V shed 3 bases and J shed 6 bases, with 8 bases lying between them. The CDR3 is 12 residues long.

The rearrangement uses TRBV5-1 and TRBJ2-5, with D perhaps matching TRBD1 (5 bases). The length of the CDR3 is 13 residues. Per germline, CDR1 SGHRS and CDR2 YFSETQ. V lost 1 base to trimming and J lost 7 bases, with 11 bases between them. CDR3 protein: CASSLLREGTQYF. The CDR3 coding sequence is TGCGCCAGCAGCTTGCTCAGGGAAGGGACCCAGTACTTC.

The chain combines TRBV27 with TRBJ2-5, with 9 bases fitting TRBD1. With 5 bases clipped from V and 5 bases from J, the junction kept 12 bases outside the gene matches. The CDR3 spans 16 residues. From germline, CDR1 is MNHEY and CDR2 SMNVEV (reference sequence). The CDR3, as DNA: TGTGCCAGCAGTCCCTCCATCGACAGGGGGGGGGAGACCCAGTACTTC. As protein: CASSPSIDRGGETQYF.

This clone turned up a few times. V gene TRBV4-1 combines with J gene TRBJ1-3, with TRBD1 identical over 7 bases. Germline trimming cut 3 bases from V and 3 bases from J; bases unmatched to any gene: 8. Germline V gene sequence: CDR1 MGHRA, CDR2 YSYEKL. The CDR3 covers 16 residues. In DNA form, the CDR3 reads TGCGCCAGCAGCCATCAAACCACAGGGGTTGGAAACACCATATATTTT. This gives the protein CASSHQTTGVGNTIYF.

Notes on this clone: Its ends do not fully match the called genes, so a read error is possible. CDR3: CASSLGLAQGEQFF. The CDR3 nucleotides read TGTGCCAGCAGTTTGGGACTAGCCCAGGGTGAGCAGTTCTTC. The chain uses TRBV5-4 and TRBJ2-1; 9 bases align to TRBD2. The CDR3 is 14 residues long. Germline V gene lookup returns CDR1 SGHNT and CDR2 YYREEE (reference sequence).

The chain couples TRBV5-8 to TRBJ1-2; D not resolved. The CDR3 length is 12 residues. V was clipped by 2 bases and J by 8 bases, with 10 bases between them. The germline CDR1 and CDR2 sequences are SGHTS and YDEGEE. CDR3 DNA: TGTGCCAGCAGCTTCCAGGTCAGAGGCTACACCTTC. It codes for CASSFQVRGYTF.

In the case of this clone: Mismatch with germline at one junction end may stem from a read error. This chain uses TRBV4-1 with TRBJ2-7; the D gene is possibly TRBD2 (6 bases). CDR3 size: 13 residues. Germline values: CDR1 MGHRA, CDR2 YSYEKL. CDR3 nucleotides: TGCGCCAGCAGCCGAGGGATAGACGGGACTCGGGGCTTC. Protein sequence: CASSRGIDGTRGF.

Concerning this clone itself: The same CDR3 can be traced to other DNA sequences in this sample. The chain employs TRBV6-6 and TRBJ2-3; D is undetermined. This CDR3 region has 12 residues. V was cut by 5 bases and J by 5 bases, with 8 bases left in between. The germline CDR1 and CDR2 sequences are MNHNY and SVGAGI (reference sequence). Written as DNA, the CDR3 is TGTGCCAGCAGTCAGTCGGGAGATACGCAGTATTTT. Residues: CASSQSGDTQYF.

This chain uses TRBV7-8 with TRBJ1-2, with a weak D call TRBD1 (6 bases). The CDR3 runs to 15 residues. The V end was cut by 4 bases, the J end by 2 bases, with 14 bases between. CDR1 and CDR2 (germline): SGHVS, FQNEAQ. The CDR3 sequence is CASSSTGIGNYGYTF. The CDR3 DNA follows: TGTGCCAGCAGCTCTACAGGGATCGGCAACTATGGCTACACCTTC.

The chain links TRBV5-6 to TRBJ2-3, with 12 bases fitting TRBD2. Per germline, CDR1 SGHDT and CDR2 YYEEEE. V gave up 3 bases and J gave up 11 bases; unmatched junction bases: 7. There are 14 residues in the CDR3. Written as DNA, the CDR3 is TGTGCCAGCAGCTCCCCGACTAGCGGGGGTATGCAGTATTTT. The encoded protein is CASSSPTSGGMQYF.

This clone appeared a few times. The CDR3 here is CASSLRGQHYEQYF. The CDR3, as DNA: TGCGCCAGCAGCTTGCGAGGACAGCACTACGAGCAGTACTTC. The chain is built from TRBV5-1 and TRBJ2-7, with TRBD1 as a possible D gene (6 bases). This CDR3 region has 14 residues. V gave up 1 base and J gave up 3 bases, with 11 bases separating them. Germline CDR1 reads SGHRS; CDR2 reads YFSETQ.

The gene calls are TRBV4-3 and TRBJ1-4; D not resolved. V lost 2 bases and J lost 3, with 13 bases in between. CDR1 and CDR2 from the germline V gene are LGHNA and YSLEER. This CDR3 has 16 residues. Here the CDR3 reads CASSQTSSRANEKLFF. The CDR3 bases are TGCGCCAGCAGCCAAACGTCTTCGAGGGCTAATGAAAAACTGTTTTTT.

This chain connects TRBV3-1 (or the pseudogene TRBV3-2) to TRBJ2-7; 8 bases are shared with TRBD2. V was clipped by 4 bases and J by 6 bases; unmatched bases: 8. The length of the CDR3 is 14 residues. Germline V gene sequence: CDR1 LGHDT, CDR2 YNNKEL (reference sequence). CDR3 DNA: TGTGCCAGCAGCCCCCTCCGGGCGGGGGGCGAGCAGTACTTC. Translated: CASSPLRAGGEQYF.

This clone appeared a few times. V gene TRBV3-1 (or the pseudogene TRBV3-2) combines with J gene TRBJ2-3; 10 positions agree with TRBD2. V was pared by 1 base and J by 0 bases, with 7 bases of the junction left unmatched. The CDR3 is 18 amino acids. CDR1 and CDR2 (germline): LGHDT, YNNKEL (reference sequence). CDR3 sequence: CASSQGGLAGVSTDTQYF. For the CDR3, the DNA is TGTGCCAGCAGCCAAGGGGGGCTAGCGGGGGTCAGCACAGATACGCAGTATTTT.

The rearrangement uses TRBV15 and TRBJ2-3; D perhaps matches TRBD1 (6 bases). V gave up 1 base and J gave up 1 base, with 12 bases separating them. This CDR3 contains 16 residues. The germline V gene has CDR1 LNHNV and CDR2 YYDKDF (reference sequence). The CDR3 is CATSRGTASGTDTQYF. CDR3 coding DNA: TGTGCCACCAGCAGAGGGACAGCCTCAGGCACAGATACGCAGTATTTT. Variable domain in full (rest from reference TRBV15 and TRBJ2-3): DAMVIQNPRYQVTQFGKPVTLSCSQTLNHNVMYWYQQKSSQAPKLLFHYYDKDFNNEADTPDNFQSRRPNTSFCFLDIRSPGLGDTAMYLCATSRGTASGTDTQYFGPGTRLTVL.

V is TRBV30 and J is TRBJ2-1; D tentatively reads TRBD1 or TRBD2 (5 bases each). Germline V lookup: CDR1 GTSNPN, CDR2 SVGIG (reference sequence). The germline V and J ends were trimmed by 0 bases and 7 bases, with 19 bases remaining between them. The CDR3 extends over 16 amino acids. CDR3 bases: TGTGCCTGGAGTGTACTCGGGGACCTCCGAGGGAATGAGCAGTTCTTC. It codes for CAWSVLGDLRGNEQFF.